The 7 T cell receptor beta chains below come from one sample, sequenced in a study of CD8+ T cells in alopecia areata. As to treatment: oral pan-JAK inhibitor, 5-10 mg twice daily. Reverse transcribed after extraction, RNA yielded cDNA as the sequencing template. Only in-frame clones appear in the TCRdb table, and some are missing; sequencing was by immunoSEQ multiplex PCR. This table holds some 170,000 clones, less than 75% found once. The material sequenced was CD4+ T cells sorted from blood, taken around week 55, from a patient treated with tofacitinib. The receptor source for this set is a human donor with alopecia areata.

The chain uses TRBV7-2 and TRBJ2-3; D perhaps matches TRBD2 (7 bases). Trimming removed 3 bases from V and 0 bases from J, with 13 bases in between. Germline V gene sequence: CDR1 SGHTA, CDR2 FQGNSA. The CDR3 loop spans 16 amino acids. The CDR3 nucleotides read TGTGCCAGCAGCTTTCGGGGGGCCGTGAGCACAGATACGCAGTATTTT. This translates into CASSFRGAVSTDTQYF.

The genes are TRBV11-2 and TRBJ2-1; tentatively, D is TRBD2 (5 bases). In germline, CDR1 is SGHAT, CDR2 FQNNGV. The CDR3 has 14 amino acids. Trimming cost V 5 bases and J 4 bases, with 12 bases left between them. The CDR3: CASSPLTSYNEQFF. CDR3 in DNA: TGTGCCAGCAGCCCGTTAACTAGTTACAATGAGCAGTTCTTC.

J is TRBJ1-2 and V is TRBV2; D gene ambiguous. Trimming left V 4 bases short and J 5 bases short, with 8 bases between. From germline, CDR1 is SNHLY and CDR2 FYNNEI. The CDR3 is 12 amino acids. The CDR3 sequence: CASSAPIYGYTF. The CDR3 DNA sequence: TGTGCCAGCAGTGCCCCGATATATGGCTACACCTTC.

A few counts support this clone. The chain links TRBV29-1 to TRBJ2-3; TRBD2 might be the D (6 bases). Germline V gives CDR1 SQVTM, CDR2 ANQGSEA. The CDR3 consists of 14 residues. V was shortened by 6 bases and J by 4 bases, with 17 bases between the two germline ends. The DNA for the CDR3 is TGCAGCGTAAGGGACTCCGGGGGAGCAGATACGCAGTATTTT. Encoded protein: CSVRDSGGADTQYF.

The chain couples TRBV5-1 to TRBJ1-1; 7 bases are a match to TRBD1. V gave up 4 bases and J gave up 1 base; unmatched junction bases: 10. The CDR3 consists of 16 residues. Germline values: CDR1 SGHRS, CDR2 YFSETQ. The CDR3 DNA sequence: TGCGCCAGCAGCCCCGAGGGAGACAGGGCGAACACTGAAGCTTTCTTT. Translating it yields CASSPEGDRANTEAFF.

A few counts support this clone. The chain carries TRBV5-1 and TRBJ2-3, with D perhaps TRBD2 (5 bases). In germline, CDR1 is SGHRS, CDR2 YFSETQ. The CDR3 extends over 13 amino acids. Trimming took off 0 bases at V and 3 bases at J, with 5 bases between the two ends. The CDR3 region is CASSLGETDTQYF. The CDR3 DNA follows: TGCGCCAGCAGCTTGGGGGAGACAGATACGCAGTATTTT. The variable domain in full, with the rest retrieved from reference TRBV5-1 and TRBJ2-3, is KAGVTQTPRYLIKTRGQQVTLSCSPISGHRSVSWYQQTPGQGLQFLFEYFSETQRNKGNFPGRFSGRQFSNSRSEMNVSTLELGDSALYLCASSLGETDTQYFGPGTRLTVL.

The count of this clone is one. In this CDR3 the conserved last residue, phenylalanine or tryptophan, is missing, so a read error is likely. The limits of the CDR3 on the DNA are not certain, so only TCRdb's listed CDR3 is given. The chain links TRBV15 to TRBJ1-2. Germline V gene data show CDR1 as LNHNV and CDR2 as YYDKDF (reference sequence). A total of 8 residues make up the CDR3, ends included. Here the CDR3 reads CAPLWGAI.